This T cell receptor (beta chain) was sequenced for a study of T cell responses to AZD1222 COVID-19 vaccine. The sample holds one count of this clone. The method was immunoSEQ multiplex PCR; TCRdb's version includes in-frame clones alone and lacks a portion of them. Of some 150,000 clones listed, roughly 92% are singletons. Germline V CDR1 and CDR2: SGHDT, YYEEEE. V gave up 5 bases and J gave up 3 bases, with 8 bases separating them. The CDR3 spans 13 residues. The TCR comes from an adult who received the AZD1222 COVID-19 vaccine. This chain connects TRBV5-6 to TRBJ2-2; D may be TRBD2 (6 bases). The material was peripheral blood, obtained 28 days after the second AZD1222 dose. The CDR3 sequence is CASRRDYTGELFF. CDR3 sequence (DNA): TGTGCCAGCAGACGGGACTACACCGGGGAGCTGTTTTTT.